These 5 T cell receptor beta chains came from one sample sequenced in a study of blood T cell repertoires in COVID-19. The repertoire was sequenced with immunoSEQ multiplex PCR; TCRdb's copy has only in-frame clones and lacks some. This sample has 100,000 to 150,000 clones; roughly 85% occur once, and the top ten carry approximately 25%. Sequenced input: peripheral blood. The receptors originated from a human donor in a cohort sampled during active COVID-19.

The chain employs TRBV27 and TRBJ1-1; the D is unclear. Germline CDR1 MNHEY, CDR2 SMNVEV (reference sequence). The V end lost 0 bases, the J end lost 4 bases, and 15 bases lay between the germline ends. The CDR3 is made up of 16 amino acids. The CDR3 sequence: CASSLSGAGTRTEAFF. The DNA of the CDR3 is TGTGCCAGCAGTTTATCGGGTGCAGGTACTCGCACTGAAGCTTTCTTT.

The DNA for the CDR3 is TGTGCCAGTAGTTCTTCGGTTGGTGAAAAACTGTTTTTT. Translation gives CASSSSVGEKLFF. The chain joins TRBV19 to TRBJ1-4, with D hard to call. Deletions cut 5 bases from V and 7 bases from J, with 11 bases between. In germline, CDR1 is LNHDA, CDR2 SQIVND (reference sequence). This CDR3 region has 13 residues.

V is TRBV20-1 and J is TRBJ2-1; 9 bases fit TRBD1. CDR1 is DFQATT, CDR2 SNEGSKA, per germline (reference sequence). V dropped 6 bases and J dropped 12; count of bases not matched to a gene: 3. The CDR3 is 10 residues long. The DNA of the CDR3 is TGCAGTGCCGAGACAGGGGGGCAGTTCTTC. Its protein is CSAETGGQFF.

J is TRBJ2-5 and V is TRBV6-6, with 9 positions matching TRBD1. CDR3 length: 15 amino acids. Trimming cost V 4 bases and J 3 bases; bases outside gene matches: 6. Germline loops: CDR1 MNHNY, CDR2 SVGAGI (reference sequence). The DNA for the CDR3 is TGTGCCAGCAGTTTCGCAGGACAGGGGAAAGAGACCCAGTACTTC. Protein product: CASSFAGQGKETQYF.

The chain uses TRBV9 and TRBJ1-4; no reliable D call. Germline assignment: CDR1 SGDLS and CDR2 YYNGEE. Trimming took off 3 bases at V and 2 bases at J, with 14 bases between the two ends. CDR3 length equals 16 residues. The CDR3 DNA follows: TGTGCCAGCAGCGCTGGCGGGGTGCGGACTAATGAAAAACTGTTTTTT. It yields the protein CASSAGGVRTNEKLFF.